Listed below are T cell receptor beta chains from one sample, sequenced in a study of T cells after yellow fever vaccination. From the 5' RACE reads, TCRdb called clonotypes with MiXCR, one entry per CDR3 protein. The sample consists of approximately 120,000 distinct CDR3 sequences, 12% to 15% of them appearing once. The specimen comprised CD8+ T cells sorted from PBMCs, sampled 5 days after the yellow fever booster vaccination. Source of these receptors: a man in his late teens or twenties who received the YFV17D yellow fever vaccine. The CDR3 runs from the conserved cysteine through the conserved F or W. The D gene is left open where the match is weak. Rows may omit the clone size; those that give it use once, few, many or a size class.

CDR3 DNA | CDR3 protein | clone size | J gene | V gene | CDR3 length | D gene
TGTGCCAGCAGCTCCCTCAGAGTCTATGGCTACACCTTC | CASSSLRVYGYTF | . | TRBJ1-2 | TRBV7-9 | 13 | .
TGTCCAGCATCCGCTAGGAGGAGGCCTCGAAGCAATCAGCCCCAGCATTTT | CPASARRRPRSNQPQHF | . | TRBJ1-5 | TRBV10-3 | 17 | .
TGTGCCAGCAGCCCGGACACTGCCTCAAGCAATCAGCCCCAGCATTTT | CASSPDTASSNQPQHF | . | TRBJ1-5 | TRBV12-3/TRBV12-4 | 16 | .
TGCGCCAGCAGCGCACAGGGGCCTTCCTACGAGCAGTACTTC | CASSAQGPSYEQYF | few | TRBJ2-7 | TRBV5-1 | 14 | TRBD1
TGCGCCAGCAGCCTCGACGGACCTCCGACGTCCTATGGCTACACCTTC | CASSLDGPPTSYGYTF | few | TRBJ1-2 | TRBV5-1 | 16 | .
TGTGCCAGCAGCCCCACCGGGACAGGGGTCAATGAGCAGTTCTTC | CASSPTGTGVNEQFF | many | TRBJ2-1 | TRBV5-5 | 15 | TRBD1
TGTGCCAGCAGTGAGAGCGGAGGAAGCTCCTACAATGAGCAGTTCTTC | CASSESGGSSYNEQFF | . | TRBJ2-1 | TRBV2 | 16 | .
TGTGCCAGCAGCTCTCTTGAGCGGGGGCTCCGGCAAGAGACCCAGTACTTC | CASSSLERGLRQETQYF | . | TRBJ2-5 | TRBV7-2 | 17 | TRBD2
TGTGCCAGCAGCGTACTGGCAGTATCCTCACCCCTCCACTTT | CASSVLAVSSPLHF | . | TRBJ1-6 | TRBV9 | 14 | .
TGTGCCAGTGCCGACTTACATAATTCACCCCTCCACTTT | CASADLHNSPLHF | . | TRBJ1-6 | TRBV19 | 13 | .
TGTGCCAGCAGCGCCGACAGGGAGGGCGATACGCAGTATTTT | CASSADREGDTQYF | . | TRBJ2-3 | TRBV9 | 14 | .
TGTGCCAGCAGCCCTGGCCAGTGGGAGAACACTGAAGCTTTCTTT | CASSPGQWENTEAFF | . | TRBJ1-1 | TRBV6-5 | 15 | .
TGCGCCAGCAGCCAAACTCTCCGGGCTCAAGAGACCCAGTACTTC | CASSQTLRAQETQYF | few | TRBJ2-5 | TRBV4-1 | 15 | .
TGTGCCAGCAGCCAATCCCACAGGCAGCCTGGCTACACCTTC | CASSQSHRQPGYTF | few | TRBJ1-2 | TRBV16 | 14 | .
TGCAGCGTAGAGCGGGACCCCCTCGGGGACGAGCAGTACTTC | CSVERDPLGDEQYF | . | TRBJ2-7 | TRBV29-1 | 14 | TRBD2
TGTGCCAGCAGACCCTACAGGGTAACTAATGAAAAACTGTTTTTT | CASRPYRVTNEKLFF | few | TRBJ1-4 | TRBV6-5 | 15 | .
TGCGCCAGCAGCTTGAGGGGAGGGGGCACTGAAGCTTTCTTT | CASSLRGGGTEAFF | few | TRBJ1-1 | TRBV5-1 | 14 | .
TGCAGTGCTAGAATCCCCGCGAACAGGGGGTCTGGCTACACCTTC | CSARIPANRGSGYTF | . | TRBJ1-2 | TRBV20-1 | 15 | TRBD1
TGTGCCACCAGTGATGCCGACGGTAGCAATCAGCCCCAGCATTTT | CATSDADGSNQPQHF | . | TRBJ1-5 | TRBV24-1 | 15 | .
TGCGCCAGCAGCGACGGAGGAAACACTGAAGCTTTCTTT | CASSDGGNTEAFF | . | TRBJ1-1 | TRBV5-1 | 13 | .
TGTGCCAGCAGCCACAGCGGGGGGTACAATGAGCAGTTCTTC | CASSHSGGYNEQFF | few | TRBJ2-1 | TRBV14 | 14 | TRBD2
TGTGCCAGCAGTTTATTCGGACAGGGGTTTCAGCCCCAGCATTTT | CASSLFGQGFQPQHF | . | TRBJ1-5 | TRBV28 | 15 | TRBD1
TGCAGTGCAGACAGGGGCTCCTACGAGCAGTACTTC | CSADRGSYEQYF | few | TRBJ2-7 | TRBV20-1 | 12 | TRBD1
TGTGCCAGCCGGACTAGCGGAAGCTCCTACAATGAGCAGTTCTTC | CASRTSGSSYNEQFF | few | TRBJ2-1 | TRBV7-8 | 15 | TRBD2
TGCGCCAGCAGCCAATATGACCGGGAACCCTACAATGAGCAGTTCTTC | CASSQYDREPYNEQFF | . | TRBJ2-1 | TRBV4-3 | 16 | .
TGTGCCAGCAGCTCGGGACAGGGGGCTAGGTCCTACAATGAGCAGTTCTTC | CASSSGQGARSYNEQFF | . | TRBJ2-1 | TRBV7-3 | 17 | TRBD1
TGTGCCAGCAGCAAAACTAGCGGGGGGCCATTAAGCACAGATACGCAGTATTTT | CASSKTSGGPLSTDTQYF | . | TRBJ2-3 | TRBV6-2/TRBV6-3 | 18 | TRBD2
TGTGCCAGCAGTTACAAGGGGACCTACGAGCAGTACTTC | CASSYKGTYEQYF | . | TRBJ2-7 | TRBV6-6 | 13 | .
TGTGCCAGCAGCTCCGCCGGCACTGAAGCTTTCTTT | CASSSAGTEAFF | few | TRBJ1-1 | TRBV7-6 | 12 | .
TGCAGTGCTAGAGATGCGACAGGGGATCATCAGCCCCAGCATTTT | CSARDATGDHQPQHF | . | TRBJ1-5 | TRBV20-1 | 15 | TRBD1
TGTGCCAGCAGGGTTCTAGCGGGGGAGAGCCAAGAGACCCAGTACTTC | CASRVLAGESQETQYF | . | TRBJ2-5 | TRBV6-1 | 16 | TRBD2
TGTGCCAGCAGGGAGACCGGGACGGGGATGAACACTGAAGCTTTCTTT | CASRETGTGMNTEAFF | . | TRBJ1-1 | TRBV2 | 16 | .
TGTGCCAGCAGGAGCGGGGGGAACTACGAGCAGTACTTC | CASRSGGNYEQYF | . | TRBJ2-7 | TRBV12-3/TRBV12-4 | 13 | TRBD2
TGTGCCAGCAGTCGAATAGCGGGGGGGCTCGAGCTGTTTTTT | CASSRIAGGLELFF | . | TRBJ2-2 | TRBV6-5 | 14 | TRBD2
TGTGCCAGCAGTTCCGGGGTAGGAATCAATGAGCAGTTCTTC | CASSSGVGINEQFF | few | TRBJ2-1 | TRBV12-3/TRBV12-4 | 14 | .
TGTGCCAGCAGCGGTCGAGGGACAGATGAAGCTTTCTTT | CASSGRGTDEAFF | few | TRBJ1-1 | TRBV7-9 | 13 | TRBD1
TGCGCCAGCAGCCAGTTAGGAATACCTAATGAAAAACTGTTTTTT | CASSQLGIPNEKLFF | . | TRBJ1-4 | TRBV4-1 | 15 | .
TGTGCCAGCAGACCCGGGACGGGTAGCAATCAGCCCCAGCATTTT | CASRPGTGSNQPQHF | many | TRBJ1-5 | TRBV12-3/TRBV12-4 | 15 | .
TGTGCCAGCAGCTTACAGCTTTCAGATACGCAGTATTTT | CASSLQLSDTQYF | . | TRBJ2-3 | TRBV7-6 | 13 | .
TGCGCCAGCAGCCATCTCCGGGACTGGTCCTACGAGCAGTACTTC | CASSHLRDWSYEQYF | few | TRBJ2-7 | TRBV4-1 | 15 | .
TGTGCCAGCAGCCGACAGGGGAGTTTGGATCAGCCCCAGCATTTT | CASSRQGSLDQPQHF | . | TRBJ1-5 | TRBV12-3/TRBV12-4 | 15 | TRBD1
TGTGCCAGCAGAGAAACCGGGACAGACGATGGCTACACCTTC | CASRETGTDDGYTF | . | TRBJ1-2 | TRBV7-3 | 14 | TRBD1
TGTGCCAGCAGTGTAGGGGACAGGGTATTCAATCAGCCCCAGCATTTT | CASSVGDRVFNQPQHF | few | TRBJ1-5 | TRBV6-1 | 16 | TRBD1
TGTGCCAGCAGTTACTCGGACAGGGCAACCCAGTACTTC | CASSYSDRATQYF | few | TRBJ2-5 | TRBV6-2/TRBV6-3 | 13 | TRBD1
TGTGCCAGCGGGTACAATGAGCAGTTCTTC | CASGYNEQFF | many | TRBJ2-1 | TRBV12-3/TRBV12-4 | 10 | .
TGTGCCAGCAGTTTAGGACAAAAGTACAATGAGCAGTTCTTC | CASSLGQKYNEQFF | few | TRBJ2-1 | TRBV6-5 | 14 | .
TGTGCCAGCAGTTTACCCGGGACAGGGGCCAATGAGCAGTTCTTC | CASSLPGTGANEQFF | few | TRBJ2-1 | TRBV12-3/TRBV12-4 | 15 | TRBD1
TGTGCCAGCAGCCAAGGTGATAGCGGGGCGACGCAAGAGACCCAGTACTTC | CASSQGDSGATQETQYF | few | TRBJ2-5 | TRBV4-2 | 17 | TRBD2
TGCGCCAGCAGCTTGGGGACTGTGGCGCTGACAGATACGCAGTATTTT | CASSLGTVALTDTQYF | many | TRBJ2-3 | TRBV5-1 | 16 | .
TGTGCCAGCACCCAGACGGGGGACCAAGAGACCCAGTACTTC | CASTQTGDQETQYF | . | TRBJ2-5 | TRBV6-2/TRBV6-3 | 14 | .
TGTGCCAGCAGCCAAGTCGTCAGGGAAAGCTCCTACAATGAGCAGTTCTTC | CASSQVVRESSYNEQFF | . | TRBJ2-1 | TRBV14 | 17 | .
TGTGCCAGCAGCAGCCAGCGTCAGTACAATGAGCAGTTCTTC | CASSSQRQYNEQFF | few | TRBJ2-1 | TRBV7-9 | 14 | .
TGCGCCAGCAGCCTACAGACAGGGGGGGGAACTGAAGCTTTCTTT | CASSLQTGGGTEAFF | . | TRBJ1-1 | TRBV4-1 | 15 | TRBD1
TGCAGTGCAATAGACCGGACAGGGGGTGCTACCCTTTATGGCTACACCTTC | CSAIDRTGGATLYGYTF | once | TRBJ1-2 | TRBV20-1 | 17 | TRBD1
TGTGCCAGCAGCCCGTCGTCCTCTGGGGCCAACGTCCTGACTTTC | CASSPSSSGANVLTF | few | TRBJ2-6 | TRBV6-2/TRBV6-3 | 15 | .
TGTGCCAGCAGCGAAGGGACAGGGCCGTTTGGCTACACCTTC | CASSEGTGPFGYTF | once | TRBJ1-2 | TRBV9 | 14 | TRBD1
TGCGCCAGCAGCCGAGCTACCCGGGACAGGGAAGAGACCCAGTACTTC | CASSRATRDREETQYF | many | TRBJ2-5 | TRBV5-1 | 16 | TRBD1
TGTGCCAGCAGACGCCCCCGCGATGAAAAACTGTTTTTT | CASRRPRDEKLFF | few | TRBJ1-4 | TRBV7-2 | 13 | .
TGTGCCAGCAGCCAAGAGGGGTCTACGCTAGTCGGCCAGGATACGCAGTATTTT | CASSQEGSTLVGQDTQYF | many | TRBJ2-3 | TRBV4-2 | 18 | .
TGTGCCAGCAGCGGACTAGCGGTTAGCACAGATACGCAGTATTTT | CASSGLAVSTDTQYF | many | TRBJ2-3 | TRBV12-3/TRBV12-4 | 15 | TRBD2